Below, 16 T cell receptor beta chains from the same sample are listed, as sequenced in a study of blood T cells in healthy people across ages. A J-beta primer mix and a sample-barcoded 5' primer were used in a second PCR of roughly 7 to 12 cycles. From the 5' RACE reads, TCRdb called clonotypes with MiXCR, one entry per CDR3 protein. The table records 1.5 million to 2 million distinct CDR3 sequences, under 30% of them present only once. Sequenced input: blood. The receptors were gathered from a woman aged 25 to 39 in good health.

The rearrangement joins TRBV6-2 or TRBV6-3 to TRBJ1-2, with a weak D call TRBD1 (5 bases). This CDR3 has 15 residues. V lost 6 bases and J lost 5, with 19 bases in between. Germline CDR1 is MNHEY and CDR2 is SVGEGT. The CDR3 nucleotides read TGTGCCAGCAGCTATCCTACCGGGACGTCGTATGGCTACACCTTC. Its protein product is CASSYPTGTSYGYTF.

This clonotype showed up just a few times. V and J are TRBV20-1 and TRBJ2-2, with 12 bases fitting TRBD2. Germline values: CDR1 DFQATT, CDR2 SNEGSKA (reference sequence). The CDR3 loop spans 17 amino acids. The ends lost 1 base at V and 4 bases at J; junction bases unmatched: 7. CDR3 DNA: TGCAGTGCTAGAGGGCTAGCGGGGGGGCCCAGCACCGGGGAGCTGTTTTTT. Translation gives CSARGLAGGPSTGELFF.

Only a few counts were recorded for this clonotype. This chain joins TRBV12-3 or TRBV12-4 and TRBJ2-1, with a tentative D call TRBD2 (6 bases). This CDR3 is 13 amino acids long. Trimming left V 5 bases short and J 10 bases short, with 15 bases between. CDR3 loop: CASSGLALQEQFF. CDR3 sequence (DNA): TGTGCCAGCAGTGGGCTAGCGCTGCAAGAGCAGTTCTTC.

This sequence joins TRBV9 and TRBJ2-7; 7 nucleotides agree with TRBD1. Germline values: CDR1 SGDLS, CDR2 YYNGEE. The CDR3 has 15 amino acids. V lost 4 bases, J lost 3 bases, and 10 bases stayed unmatched. The CDR3 loop reads CASSSETGRHYEQYF. The DNA of the CDR3 is TGTGCCAGCAGCTCGGAGACAGGGCGCCACTACGAGCAGTACTTC.

This clonotype was seen a few times. The chain is built from TRBV5-1 and TRBJ2-5; TRBD2 matches 7 bases. CDR1 is SGHRS and CDR2 is YFSETQ in the germline V gene. Trimming cost V 3 bases and J 3 bases; bases outside gene matches: 5. CDR3 length: 14 amino acids. This CDR3 is CASSWEGGEETQYF. CDR3 bases: TGCGCCAGCAGCTGGGAGGGCGGGGAAGAGACCCAGTACTTC. Using reference TRBV5-1 and TRBJ2-5 for the parts outside the CDR3, the full variable domain is KAGVTQTPRYLIKTRGQQVTLSCSPISGHRSVSWYQQTPGQGLQFLFEYFSETQRNKGNFPGRFSGRQFSNSRSEMNVSTLELGDSALYLCASSWEGGEETQYFGPGTRLLVL.

The rearrangement links TRBV5-5 to TRBJ2-5; D is ambiguous. The germline gives CDR1 SGHKS, CDR2 YYEKEE (reference sequence). The CDR3 contains 14 residues. V shed 0 bases and J shed 1 base, with 7 bases lying between them. This CDR3 reads CASSLAHSQETQYF. In DNA, the CDR3 is TGTGCCAGCAGCTTGGCCCACAGCCAAGAGACCCAGTACTTC.

This clonotype was detected only once. The CDR3 sequence is CASGTGPSSTDTQYF. The CDR3 DNA reads as TGTGCTAGTGGTACAGGGCCCAGCAGCACAGATACGCAGTATTTT. The V and J genes are TRBV12-5 and TRBJ2-3; D is perhaps TRBD1 (6 bases). Trimming shortened V by 5 bases and J by 0 bases, and 12 bases separated the two germline ends. The CDR3 runs 15 residues. Germline lookup yields CDR1 LGHNT and CDR2 FRNRAP.

The CDR3 spells CASSAPQGAVYDEQFF. Here the CDR3 DNA reads TGTGCCAGCAGCGCGCCTCAGGGGGCTGTTTACGATGAGCAGTTCTTC. The gene calls are TRBV9 and TRBJ2-1; 8 bases are a match to TRBD1. With 3 bases clipped from V and 8 bases from J, the junction kept 13 bases outside the gene matches. This CDR3 has 16 amino acids. The germline gives CDR1 SGDLS, CDR2 YYNGEE.

The rearrangement uses TRBV7-2 and TRBJ2-1, with D tentatively TRBD1 or TRBD2 (6 bases each). The CDR3 loop spans 11 amino acids. The germline V gene encodes CDR1 SGHTA and CDR2 FQGNSA. The germline V and J ends were trimmed by 7 bases and 12 bases, with 13 bases remaining between them. CDR3 in DNA: TGTGCCAGCACCGGGGGCCCGGGGCAGTTCTTC. Its protein is CASTGGPGQFF.

V gene TRBV7-3 combines with J gene TRBJ2-5, with D perhaps matching TRBD1 or TRBD2 (7 bases each). V was pared by 0 bases and J by 11 bases, with 16 bases between. Germline CDR1 reads SGHTA; CDR2 reads FQGTGA. The CDR3 is 14 amino acids. CDR3 coding DNA: TGTGCCAGCAGCTTAACAGGGGGCGGGGGTGAGCAGTACTTC. Amino acids: CASSLTGGGGEQYF. Full variable domain (remainder filled in from reference TRBV7-3 and TRBJ2-5): GAGVSQTPSNKVTEKGKYVELRCDPISGHTALYWYRQSLGQGPEFLIYFQGTGAADDSGLPNDRFFAVRPEGSVSTLKIQRTERGDSAVYLCASSLTGGGGEQYFGPGTRLLVL.

Details on this clonotype: Mismatch with germline at one junction end may stem from a read error. J is TRBJ2-3 and V is TRBV11-2; D is possibly TRBD2 (6 bases). The CDR3 covers 16 residues. CDR1 is SGHAT, CDR2 FQNNGV, per germline. In nucleotides, the CDR3 is TGTGCCAACAGCCTTCCAAAGACTAGGGACACAGATACGCAGTATTTT. Translated: CANSLPKTRDTDTQYF. Full variable domain (missing parts from reference TRBV11-2 and TRBJ2-3): EAGVAQSPRYKIIEKRQSVAFWCNPISGHATLYWYQQILGQGPKLLIQFQNNGVVDDSQLPKDRFSAERLKGVDSTLKIQPAKLEDSAVYLCANSLPKTRDTDTQYFGPGTRLTVL.

The table lists this clonotype with many counts. V gene TRBV12-3 or TRBV12-4 combines with J gene TRBJ2-5, with unresolved D. Trimming stripped 6 bases from V and 3 bases from J, with 11 bases between. The CDR3 runs 13 residues. The CDR3 nucleotides are TGTGCCAGCAGGTCCGGGCTTGAAGAGACCCAGTACTTC. Its translation: CASRSGLEETQYF.

In the case of this clonotype: This may arise from a read error, as a much more abundant clone is one base away. The rearrangement uses TRBV20-1 and TRBJ2-1, with 9 nucleotides matching TRBD1. CDR1 is DFQATT and CDR2 is SNEGSKA in the germline V gene (reference sequence). The V and J ends lost 0 bases and 10 bases, in that order; junction bases with no gene match: 7. The CDR3 runs 14 residues. CDR3 nucleotides: TGCAGTGCTAGAGATGGACAGGGGCTATACGAGCAGTTCTTC. This encodes CSARDGQGLYEQFF.

This clonotype was recorded many times. V and J are TRBV12-3 or TRBV12-4 and TRBJ1-2; TRBD1 agrees at 7 bases. The CDR3 consists of 14 residues. V was pared by 6 bases and J by 0 bases, with 4 bases of the junction left unmatched. The CDR3 loop is CASSFGTANYGYTF. CDR3 sequence (DNA): TGTGCCAGCAGCTTTGGGACAGCTAACTATGGCTACACCTTC.

This clonotype was seen at least ten times. The chain combines TRBV5-1 with TRBJ2-1, with unresolved D. Germline values: CDR1 SGHRS, CDR2 YFSETQ. V was trimmed by 0 bases and J by 5 bases, leaving 9 bases between them. The CDR3 sequence is 14 residues long. CDR3 DNA sequence: TGCGCCAGCAGCTTGGCCGCCAGGAACAATGAGCAGTTCTTC. It specifies CASSLAARNNEQFF.

The chain links TRBV9 to TRBJ2-1; possibly TRBD1 for D (6 bases). The CDR3 runs 17 residues. V was pared by 0 bases and J by 0 bases, with 13 bases between. CDR1 is SGDLS and CDR2 is YYNGEE in the germline V gene. The CDR3 spells CASSVDPQGYSYNEQFF. The CDR3 coding sequence is TGTGCCAGCAGCGTAGACCCTCAGGGGTACTCCTACAATGAGCAGTTCTTC. The full variable domain, rest sourced from reference TRBV9 and TRBJ2-1, is DSGVTQTPKHLITATGQRVTLRCSPRSGDLSVYWYQQSLDQGLQFLIQYYNGEERAKGNILERFSAQQFPDLHSELNLSSLELGDSALYFCASSVDPQGYSYNEQFFGPGTRLTVL.